This T cell receptor (beta chain) was found in a study of blood T cell repertoires in COVID-19. Study-level background: Both acute and convalescent COVID-19 samples were obtained from the United States, Italy and Spain. In each case, the material was cDNA or gDNA derived from T cells, B-cell-depleted T cells, or PBMCs.

The authors' processing: Estimates of nucleated cell counts were drawn from the amplification of reference gene primers. Here immunoSEQ multiplex PCR was the method, and the copy in TCRdb shows in-frame clones only, minus some. V, J and clone size derive from that table, while D and trimming were established from the DNA sequence. Among about 120,000 clones listed, approximately 74% were seen once. Material for sequencing was peripheral blood. The receptor comes from a man in his 60s with acute or convalescent COVID-19.

The DNA of the CDR3 is TGCGCCAGCAGTACCGGCAATGAGCAGTTCTTC. It encodes CASSTGNEQFF. This chain connects TRBV10-1 to TRBJ2-1; D gene ambiguous. The CDR3 is 11 residues long. V was pared by 5 bases and J by 6 bases, with 5 bases between. CDR1 and CDR2 from the germline V gene are WNHNN and SYGVQD (reference sequence).